A single sample gave rise to the 17 T cell receptor beta chains below, sequenced in a study of shared clonotypes between healthy human individuals. TCRdb keeps only in-frame clones here, not all; method: immunoSEQ multiplex PCR. This sample has approximately 2.4 million clones; approximately 94% occur once, and the top ten carry 0.13%. The material sequenced was naive CD4+ T cells sorted from blood. Subset specified: CD45RA+ positively selected. Receptor source: a man aged 18 to 30 in good health.

The chain is built from TRBV25-1 and TRBJ2-7; D might be TRBD1 (5 bases). V was clipped by 1 base and J by 5 bases, with 12 bases between them. This CDR3 contains 14 residues. Germline V lookup: CDR1 MGHDK, CDR2 SYGVNS. CDR3 nucleotides: TGTGCCAGCAGTGAATCCAGGGTCAGCAACGAGCAGTACTTC. It encodes CASSESRVSNEQYF.

The chain has TRBV18 and TRBJ1-3; 7 positions match TRBD1. Germline V lookup: CDR1 KGHSH, CDR2 LQKENI. J lost 2 bases, V lost 3 bases, and 7 bases had no gene match. This CDR3 contains 16 residues. The CDR3 DNA sequence: TGTGCCAGCTCACCGGTCAGGGGGACGACTGGAAACACCATATATTTT. Translated, it gives CASSPVRGTTGNTIYF.

The chain uses TRBV27 and TRBJ2-7; D possibly corresponds to TRBD1 (6 bases). V lost 7 bases, J lost 2 bases, and 15 bases lay in between. This CDR3 is built from 14 residues. Germline assignment: CDR1 MNHEY and CDR2 SMNVEV (reference sequence). The CDR3 region is CASTRSRGTYEQYF. DNA for the CDR3: TGTGCCAGCACACGGAGCAGGGGCACCTACGAGCAGTACTTC.

This CDR3 is CASRLDGPDTQYF. In nucleotides, the CDR3 is TGCGCCAGCAGGTTAGACGGGCCAGATACGCAGTATTTT. The chain carries TRBV5-1 and TRBJ2-3; D is ambiguous. The V and J ends lost 5 bases and 4 bases respectively, with 11 bases between them. Germline CDR1 SGHRS, CDR2 YFSETQ. The CDR3 runs to 13 residues.

This clone has only one observation. This CDR3 is CASGFNYGYTF. CDR3 nucleotide sequence: TGTGCTAGTGGTTTCAACTATGGCTACACCTTC. The rearrangement joins TRBV12-5 to TRBJ1-2, with D unresolved. The length of the CDR3 is 11 residues. V lost 3 bases, J lost 2 bases, and 1 base lay in between. The germline V gene encodes CDR1 LGHNT and CDR2 FRNRAP.

The rearrangement joins TRBV7-3 to TRBJ2-1, with 12 bases lining up with TRBD2. CDR1 SGHTA and CDR2 FQGTGA come from the germline V gene. The CDR3 is made up of 19 amino acids. V shed 5 bases and J 0 bases; nucleotides not matched to a gene: 11. The CDR3 region is CASSPGTSGPVSSYNEQFF. CDR3 in DNA: TGTGCCAGCAGCCCGGGGACTAGCGGGCCTGTTAGCTCCTACAATGAGCAGTTCTTC.

The chain carries TRBV9 and TRBJ2-3; TRBD1 agrees at 8 bases. Germline loops: CDR1 SGDLS, CDR2 YYNGEE. V was clipped by 4 bases and J by 9 bases; unmatched bases: 4. CDR3 length: 12 residues. The CDR3 DNA is TGTGCCAGCAGCCCCCGGACAGGGACGCAGTATTTT. It is translated as CASSPRTGTQYF.

This CDR3 reads CASSLRGTSGSSLTRNEQFF. The CDR3 bases are TGTGCCAGCAGCTTGCGTGGGACTAGCGGGAGTAGTTTAACGAGGAATGAGCAGTTCTTC. The V call is TRBV5-4, the J call TRBJ2-1, with 14 nucleotides matching TRBD2. Looked up from germline, CDR1 is SGHNT and CDR2 is YYREEE (reference sequence). The CDR3 runs to 20 residues. V was clipped by 1 base and J by 7 bases; unmatched bases: 16. The whole variable domain, filled in from reference TRBV5-4 and TRBJ2-1, reads ETGVTQSPTHLIKTRGQQVTLRCSSQSGHNTVSWYQQALGQGPQFIFQYYREEENGRGNFPPRFSGLQFPNYSSELNVNALELDDSALYLCASSLRGTSGSSLTRNEQFFGPGTRLTVL.

This chain connects TRBV29-1 to TRBJ1-1, with D perhaps matching TRBD1 (5 bases). V was cut by 2 bases and J by 3 bases, with 10 bases left in between. Germline V gene data show CDR1 as SQVTM and CDR2 as ANQGSEA. The CDR3 loop spans 13 amino acids. CDR3 amino acids: CSVESQAYTEAFF. The CDR3 nucleotides read TGCAGCGTTGAATCACAGGCATACACTGAAGCTTTCTTT.

The V call is TRBV7-8, the J call TRBJ1-4, with a weak D call TRBD1 (5 bases). Germline assignment: CDR1 SGHVS and CDR2 FQNEAQ. CDR3 length equals 15 residues. Between the trimmed V and J ends, which lost 4 bases and 8 bases, there was a span of 17 bases. The CDR3 reads CASSSTQGFREKLFF. CDR3 coding DNA: TGTGCCAGCAGCTCCACCCAGGGTTTTCGAGAAAAACTGTTTTTT.

Worth noting for this clone: In the same sample, other DNA sequences code for this CDR3. The chain couples TRBV5-6 to TRBJ2-7, with 7 positions matching TRBD1. The CDR3 is made up of 13 amino acids. Germline V gene sequence: CDR1 SGHDT, CDR2 YYEEEE. V gave up 4 bases and J gave up 5 bases; unmatched junction bases: 6. The CDR3 region is CASSLDRAHEQYF. CDR3 coding DNA: TGTGCCAGCAGCCTCGACAGGGCCCACGAGCAGTACTTC.

The gene calls are TRBV10-1 and TRBJ2-3; TRBD1 agrees at 8 bases. Trimming at V came to 2 bases and at J to 4 bases, leaving 2 bases not matched to a gene. The CDR3 runs to 14 residues. Per germline, CDR1 WNHNN and CDR2 SYGVQD (reference sequence). CDR3 sequence (DNA): TGCGCCAGCAGTGAGAGGACAGGGCCAGATACGCAGTATTTT. Protein sequence: CASSERTGPDTQYF.

The chain joins TRBV15 to TRBJ2-1; the D is unclear. The CDR3 sequence is 15 residues long. Germline loops: CDR1 LNHNV, CDR2 YYDKDF (reference sequence). V lost 6 bases to trimming and J lost 3 bases, with 15 bases between them. The CDR3: CATSRTSGVYNEQFF. The CDR3 DNA reads TGTGCCACCAGTAGGACGTCTGGGGTCTACAATGAGCAGTTCTTC.

Turning to this clone: Other DNA sequences within the sample encode an identical CDR3. The V call is TRBV6-5, the J call TRBJ1-1; D gene uncertain. The CDR3 sequence is 13 residues long. Germline assignment: CDR1 MNHEY and CDR2 SVGAGI. With 3 bases removed from V and 1 base from J, the gap between germline ends came to 6 bases. In DNA form, the CDR3 reads TGTGCCAGCAGTTATCAGGCGAACACTGAAGCTTTCTTT. As protein: CASSYQANTEAFF.

This chain links TRBV28 with TRBJ2-3; TRBD2 aligns across 8 bases. The trim removed 4 bases at V and 1 base at J, leaving 4 bases unmatched. The CDR3 contains 15 residues. CDR1 and CDR2 (germline): MDHEN, SYDVKM. The CDR3 nucleotides are TGTGCCAGCAGTTCCTTTAGCGGGGGCACAGATACGCAGTATTTT. Translating it yields CASSSFSGGTDTQYF. Variable domain in full (rest from reference TRBV28 and TRBJ2-3): DVKVTQSSRYLVKRTGEKVFLECVQDMDHENMFWYRQDPGLGLRLIYFSYDVKMKEKGDIPEGYSVSREKKERFSLILESASTNQTSMYLCASSSFSGGTDTQYFGPGTRLTVL.

This clone was counted a single time. The chain couples TRBV5-6 to TRBJ1-5; 9 bases are shared with TRBD1. V shed 1 base, J shed 0 bases, and the junction held 8 bases outside the gene matches. The germline V gene encodes CDR1 SGHDT and CDR2 YYEEEE. This CDR3 is 18 amino acids long. CDR3 amino acids: CASSLLGQGTYSNQPQHF. CDR3 nucleotides: TGTGCCAGCAGCTTGCTGGGACAGGGAACCTATAGCAATCAGCCCCAGCATTTT.

The V and J genes are TRBV5-1 and TRBJ1-2, with a tentative D call TRBD1 (5 bases). CDR3 length: 18 amino acids. The germline V gene encodes CDR1 SGHRS and CDR2 YFSETQ. V was pared by 3 bases and J by 5 bases, with 26 bases between. CDR3 in amino acids: CASSSGGRSAETLYGYTF. Written as DNA, the CDR3 is TGCGCCAGCAGCTCCGGGGGGAGGAGCGCAGAAACCCTTTATGGCTACACCTTC.